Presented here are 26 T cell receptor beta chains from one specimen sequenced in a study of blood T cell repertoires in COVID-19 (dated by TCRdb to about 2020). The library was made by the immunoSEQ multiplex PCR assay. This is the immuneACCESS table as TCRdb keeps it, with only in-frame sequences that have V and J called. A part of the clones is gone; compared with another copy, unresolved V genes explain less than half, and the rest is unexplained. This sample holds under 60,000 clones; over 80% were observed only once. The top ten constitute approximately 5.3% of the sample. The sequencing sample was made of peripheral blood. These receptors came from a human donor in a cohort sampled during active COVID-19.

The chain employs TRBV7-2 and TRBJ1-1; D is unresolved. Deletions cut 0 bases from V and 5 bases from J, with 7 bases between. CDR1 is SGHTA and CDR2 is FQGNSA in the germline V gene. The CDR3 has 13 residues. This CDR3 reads CASSLAQNTEAFF. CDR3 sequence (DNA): TGTGCCAGCAGCTTAGCGCAGAATACTGAAGCTTTCTTT.

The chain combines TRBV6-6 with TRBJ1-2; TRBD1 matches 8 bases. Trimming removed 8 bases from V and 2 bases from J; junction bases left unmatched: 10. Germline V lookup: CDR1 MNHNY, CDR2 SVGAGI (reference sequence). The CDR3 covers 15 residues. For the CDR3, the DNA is TGTGCCAGCCGCAAGACAGGGGATTTGAACTATGGCTACACCTTC. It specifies CASRKTGDLNYGYTF.

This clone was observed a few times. For the CDR3, the DNA is TGCGCCAGCAGTGAGGGACTCTATGGCTACACCTTC. It is translated as CASSEGLYGYTF. V is TRBV10-1 and J is TRBJ1-2; D is undetermined. V was shortened by 2 bases and J by 4 bases, with 5 bases between the two germline ends. Germline assignment: CDR1 WNHNN and CDR2 SYGVQD (reference sequence). The CDR3 is 12 amino acids.

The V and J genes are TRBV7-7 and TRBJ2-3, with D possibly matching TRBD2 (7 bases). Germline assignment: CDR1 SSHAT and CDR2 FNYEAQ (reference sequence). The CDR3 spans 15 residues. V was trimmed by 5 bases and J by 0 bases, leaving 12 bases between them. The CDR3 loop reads CASSQGRGSTDTQYF. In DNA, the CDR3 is TGTGCCAGCAGCCAAGGGAGGGGGAGCACAGATACGCAGTATTTT.

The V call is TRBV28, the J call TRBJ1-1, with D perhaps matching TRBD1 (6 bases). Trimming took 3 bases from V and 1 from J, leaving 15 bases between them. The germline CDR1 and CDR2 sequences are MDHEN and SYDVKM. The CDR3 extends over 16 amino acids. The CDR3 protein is CASSFWWGQENTEAFF. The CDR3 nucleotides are TGTGCCAGCAGTTTTTGGTGGGGGCAGGAGAACACTGAAGCTTTCTTT. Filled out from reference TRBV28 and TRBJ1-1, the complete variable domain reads DVKVTQSSRYLVKRTGEKVFLECVQDMDHENMFWYRQDPGLGLRLIYFSYDVKMKEKGDIPEGYSVSREKKERFSLILESASTNQTSMYLCASSFWWGQENTEAFFGQGTRLTVV.

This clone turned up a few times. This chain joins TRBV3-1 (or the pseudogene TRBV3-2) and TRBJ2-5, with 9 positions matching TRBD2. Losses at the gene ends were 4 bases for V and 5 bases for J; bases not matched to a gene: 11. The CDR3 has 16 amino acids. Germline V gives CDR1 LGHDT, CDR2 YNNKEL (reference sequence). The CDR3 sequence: CASSRRQAGGPETQYF. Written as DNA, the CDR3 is TGTGCCAGCAGCCGACGTCAGGCGGGGGGGCCGGAGACCCAGTACTTC.

CDR3 residues: CSASKGGVTKNIQYF. CDR3 nucleotides: TGCAGTGCTAGTAAGGGGGGGGTCACCAAAAACATTCAGTACTTC. This chain joins TRBV20-1 and TRBJ2-4; possibly TRBD2 for D (7 bases). This CDR3 is built from 15 residues. V was clipped by 3 bases and J by 2 bases, with 14 bases between them. Germline-derived CDR1 and CDR2 are DFQATT and SNEGSKA (reference sequence).

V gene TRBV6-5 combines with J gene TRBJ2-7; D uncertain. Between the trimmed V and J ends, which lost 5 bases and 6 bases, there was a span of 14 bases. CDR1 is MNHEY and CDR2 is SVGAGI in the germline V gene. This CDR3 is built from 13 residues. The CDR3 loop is CASSLDSSSEQYF. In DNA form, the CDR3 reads TGTGCCAGCAGTCTTGACTCTTCCAGCGAGCAGTACTTC.

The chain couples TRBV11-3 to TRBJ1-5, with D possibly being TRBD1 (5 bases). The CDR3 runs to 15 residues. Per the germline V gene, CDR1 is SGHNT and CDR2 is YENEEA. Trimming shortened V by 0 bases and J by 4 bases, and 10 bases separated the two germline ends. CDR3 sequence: CASSLDRTKNQPQHF. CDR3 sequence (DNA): TGTGCCAGCAGCTTAGATCGGACAAAAAATCAGCCCCAGCATTTT. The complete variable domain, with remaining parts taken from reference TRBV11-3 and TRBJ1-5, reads EAGVVQSPRYKIIEKKQPVAFWCNPISGHNTLYWYLQNLGQGPELLIRYENEEAVDDSQLPKDRFSAERLKGVDSTLKIQPAELGDSAVYLCASSLDRTKNQPQHFGDGTRLSIL.

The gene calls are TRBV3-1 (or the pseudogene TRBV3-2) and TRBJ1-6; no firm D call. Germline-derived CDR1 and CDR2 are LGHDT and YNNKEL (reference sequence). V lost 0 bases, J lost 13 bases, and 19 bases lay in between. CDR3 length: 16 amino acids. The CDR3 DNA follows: TGTGCCAGCAGCCAAGAGGGAATCGTGCGGGGTTCGCCCCTCCACTTT. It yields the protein CASSQEGIVRGSPLHF.

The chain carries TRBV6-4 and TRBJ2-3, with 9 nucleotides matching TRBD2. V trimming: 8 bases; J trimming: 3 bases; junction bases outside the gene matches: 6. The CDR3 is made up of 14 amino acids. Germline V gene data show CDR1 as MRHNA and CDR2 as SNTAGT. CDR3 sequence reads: CASSWTSETDTQYF. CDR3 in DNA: TGTGCCAGCTCCTGGACTAGCGAGACAGATACGCAGTATTTT.

This CDR3 is CASSYRAAQETQYF. The CDR3 DNA reads TGTGCCAGCAGTTACAGAGCGGCCCAAGAGACCCAGTACTTC. This chain uses TRBV6-2 or TRBV6-3 with TRBJ2-5, with D possibly TRBD2 on 5 matching bases. There are 14 residues in the CDR3. Per the germline V gene, CDR1 is MNHEY and CDR2 is SVGEGT. V gave up 2 bases and J gave up 1 base, with 8 bases separating them.

The CDR3 DNA reads TGTGCCAGCAACCCGGTGGGACAGGGAGAGACCCAGTACTTC. Its protein is CASNPVGQGETQYF. This sequence joins TRBV28 and TRBJ2-5; 9 bases line up with TRBD1. V lost 7 bases to trimming and J lost 4 bases; unmatched junction nucleotides: 7. This CDR3 is 14 amino acids long. Germline V gene sequence: CDR1 MDHEN, CDR2 SYDVKM.

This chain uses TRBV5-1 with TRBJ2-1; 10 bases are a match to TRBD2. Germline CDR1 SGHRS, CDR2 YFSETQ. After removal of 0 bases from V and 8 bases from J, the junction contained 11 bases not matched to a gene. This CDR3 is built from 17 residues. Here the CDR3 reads CASSLVPASGGAYEQFF. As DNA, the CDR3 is TGCGCCAGCAGCTTGGTTCCCGCAAGCGGGGGGGCATATGAGCAGTTCTTC. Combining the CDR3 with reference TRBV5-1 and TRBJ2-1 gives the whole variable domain KAGVTQTPRYLIKTRGQQVTLSCSPISGHRSVSWYQQTPGQGLQFLFEYFSETQRNKGNFPGRFSGRQFSNSRSEMNVSTLELGDSALYLCASSLVPASGGAYEQFFGPGTRLTVL.

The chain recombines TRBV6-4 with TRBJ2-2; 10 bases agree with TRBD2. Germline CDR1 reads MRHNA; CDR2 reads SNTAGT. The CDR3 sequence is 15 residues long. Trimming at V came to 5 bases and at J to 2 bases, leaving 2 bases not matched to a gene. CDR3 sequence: CASSPSGGNTGELFF. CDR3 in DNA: TGTGCCAGCAGTCCTAGCGGGGGTAACACCGGGGAGCTGTTTTTT.

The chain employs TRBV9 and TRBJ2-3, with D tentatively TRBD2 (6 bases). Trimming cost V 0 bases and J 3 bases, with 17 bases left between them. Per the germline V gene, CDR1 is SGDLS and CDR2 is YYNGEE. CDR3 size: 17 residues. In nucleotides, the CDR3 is TGTGCCAGCAGCGTAGATGGAGGGCATCGTTCGACAGATACGCAGTATTTT. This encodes CASSVDGGHRSTDTQYF.

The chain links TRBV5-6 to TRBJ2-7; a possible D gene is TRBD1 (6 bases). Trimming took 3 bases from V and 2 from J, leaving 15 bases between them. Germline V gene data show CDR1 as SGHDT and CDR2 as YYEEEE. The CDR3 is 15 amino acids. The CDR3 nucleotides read TGTGCCAGCAGCTCAAATCTTCAGGGGCCCTACGAGCAGTACTTC. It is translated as CASSSNLQGPYEQYF.

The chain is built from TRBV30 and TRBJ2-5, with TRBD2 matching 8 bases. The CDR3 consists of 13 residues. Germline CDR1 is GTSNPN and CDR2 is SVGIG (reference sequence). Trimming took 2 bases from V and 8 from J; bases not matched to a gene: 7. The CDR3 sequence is CAWSRGLAKTQYF. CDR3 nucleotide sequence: TGTGCCTGGAGTCGCGGACTAGCTAAAACCCAGTACTTC.

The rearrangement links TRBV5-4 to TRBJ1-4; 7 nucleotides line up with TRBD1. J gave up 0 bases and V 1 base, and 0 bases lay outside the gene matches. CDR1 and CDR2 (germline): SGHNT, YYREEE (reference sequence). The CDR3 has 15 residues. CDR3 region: CASSLTGATNEKLFF. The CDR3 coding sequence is TGTGCCAGCAGCTTGACAGGGGCAACTAATGAAAAACTGTTTTTT.

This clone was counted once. The CDR3 nucleotides read TGCAGCGTTGGGGGGCTAGCGGGGGTTAGTGATACGCAGTATTTT. This sequence encodes CSVGGLAGVSDTQYF. The J gene is TRBJ2-3, the V gene TRBV29-1, with TRBD2 identical over 10 bases. Losses at the gene ends were 4 bases for V and 6 bases for J; bases not matched to a gene: 10. Germline CDR1 SQVTM, CDR2 ANQGSEA. The CDR3 consists of 15 residues.

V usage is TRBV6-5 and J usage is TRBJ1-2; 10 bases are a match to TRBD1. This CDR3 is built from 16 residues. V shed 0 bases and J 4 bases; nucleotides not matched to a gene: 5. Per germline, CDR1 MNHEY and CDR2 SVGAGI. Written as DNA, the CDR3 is TGTGCCAGCAGTTACTCCCGGACAGGGGGAAGCTATGGCTACACCTTC. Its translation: CASSYSRTGGSYGYTF.

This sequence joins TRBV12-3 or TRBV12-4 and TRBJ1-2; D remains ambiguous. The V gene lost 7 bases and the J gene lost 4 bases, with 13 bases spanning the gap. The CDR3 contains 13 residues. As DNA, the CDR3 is TGTGCCAGCACCCCGGGAGAACTCTATGGCTACACCTTC. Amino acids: CASTPGELYGYTF.

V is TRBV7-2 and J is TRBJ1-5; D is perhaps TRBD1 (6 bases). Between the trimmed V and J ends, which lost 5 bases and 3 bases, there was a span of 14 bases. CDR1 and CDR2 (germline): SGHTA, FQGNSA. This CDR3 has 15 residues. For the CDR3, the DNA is TGTGCCAGCAGCCGGTCCGGGACACACAATCAGCCCCAGCATTTT. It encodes CASSRSGTHNQPQHF.

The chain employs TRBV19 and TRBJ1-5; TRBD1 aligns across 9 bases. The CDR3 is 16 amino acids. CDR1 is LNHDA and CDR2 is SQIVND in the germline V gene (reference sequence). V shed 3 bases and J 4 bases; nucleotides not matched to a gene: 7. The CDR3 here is CASSMGQGKGNQPQHF. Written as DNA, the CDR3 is TGTGCCAGTAGTATGGGACAGGGTAAAGGGAATCAGCCCCAGCATTTT. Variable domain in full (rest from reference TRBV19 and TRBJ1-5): DGGITQSPKYLFRKEGQNVTLSCEQNLNHDAMYWYRQDPGQGLRLIYYSQIVNDFQKGDIAEGYSVSREKKESFPLTVTSAQKNPTAFYLCASSMGQGKGNQPQHFGDGTRLSIL.

The DNA for the CDR3 is TGTGCCAGCAGCCTCCCCTGGGCCGGAGATACGCAGTATTTT. Its protein product is CASSLPWAGDTQYF. The chain recombines TRBV7-2 with TRBJ2-3; D remains unclear. Germline V gives CDR1 SGHTA, CDR2 FQGNSA. Trimming took off 5 bases at V and 5 bases at J, with 14 bases between the two ends. This CDR3 region has 14 residues.

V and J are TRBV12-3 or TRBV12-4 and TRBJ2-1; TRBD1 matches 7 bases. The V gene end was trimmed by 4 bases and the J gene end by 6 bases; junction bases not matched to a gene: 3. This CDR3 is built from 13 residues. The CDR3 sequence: CASSSRQGNEQFF. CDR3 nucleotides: TGTGCCAGCAGTTCCCGACAGGGCAATGAGCAGTTCTTC.